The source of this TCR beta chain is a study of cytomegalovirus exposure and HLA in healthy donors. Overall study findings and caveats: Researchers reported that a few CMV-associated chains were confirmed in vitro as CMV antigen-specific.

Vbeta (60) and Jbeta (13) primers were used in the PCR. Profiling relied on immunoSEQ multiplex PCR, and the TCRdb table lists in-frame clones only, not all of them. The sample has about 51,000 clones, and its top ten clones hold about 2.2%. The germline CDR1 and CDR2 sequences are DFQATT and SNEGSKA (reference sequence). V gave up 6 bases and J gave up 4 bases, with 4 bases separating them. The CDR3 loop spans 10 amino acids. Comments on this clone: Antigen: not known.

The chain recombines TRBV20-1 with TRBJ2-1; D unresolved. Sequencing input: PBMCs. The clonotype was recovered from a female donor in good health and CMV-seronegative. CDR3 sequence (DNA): TGCAGTGCCTATTACAATGAGCAGTTCTTC. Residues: CSAYYNEQFF.